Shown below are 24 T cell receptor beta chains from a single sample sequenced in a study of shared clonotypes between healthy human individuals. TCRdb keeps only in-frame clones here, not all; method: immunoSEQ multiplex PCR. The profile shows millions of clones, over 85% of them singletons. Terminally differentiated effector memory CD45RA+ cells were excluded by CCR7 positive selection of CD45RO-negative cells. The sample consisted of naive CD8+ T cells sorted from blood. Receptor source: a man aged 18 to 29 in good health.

CDR3 coding DNA: TGTGCCAGCAGTCCCTCGACAGCCCAAGAGACCCAGTACTTC. This gives the protein CASSPSTAQETQYF. The chain combines TRBV6-6 with TRBJ2-5; tentatively, D is TRBD1 (5 bases). Germline lookup yields CDR1 MNHNY and CDR2 SVGAGI (reference sequence). The length of the CDR3 is 14 residues. The V end lost 5 bases, the J end lost 1 base, and 11 bases lay between the germline ends.

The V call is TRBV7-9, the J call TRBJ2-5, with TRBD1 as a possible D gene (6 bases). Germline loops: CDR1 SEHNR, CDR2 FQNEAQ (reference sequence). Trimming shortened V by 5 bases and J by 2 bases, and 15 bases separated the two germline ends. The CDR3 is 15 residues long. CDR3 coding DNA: TGTGCCAGCAGCCGAACAGGGTGGGGACAAGAGACCCAGTACTTC. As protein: CASSRTGWGQETQYF. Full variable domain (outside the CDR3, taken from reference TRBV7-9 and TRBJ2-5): DTGVSQNPRHKITKRGQNVTFRCDPISEHNRLYWYRQTLGQGPEFLTYFQNEAQLEKSRLLSDRFSAERPKGSFSTLEIQRTEQGDSAMYLCASSRTGWGQETQYFGPGTRLLVL.

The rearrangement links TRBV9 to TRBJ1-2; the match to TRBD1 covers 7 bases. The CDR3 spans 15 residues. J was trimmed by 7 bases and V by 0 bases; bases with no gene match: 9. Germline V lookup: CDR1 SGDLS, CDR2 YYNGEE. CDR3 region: CASSVGETGRAGYTF. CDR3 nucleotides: TGTGCCAGCAGCGTAGGGGAGACAGGGCGGGCTGGCTACACCTTC.

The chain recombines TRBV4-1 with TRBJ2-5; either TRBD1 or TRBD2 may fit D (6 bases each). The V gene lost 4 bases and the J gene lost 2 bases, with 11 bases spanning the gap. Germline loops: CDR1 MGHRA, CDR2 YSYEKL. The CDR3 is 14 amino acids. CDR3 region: CASSPGGQQETQYF. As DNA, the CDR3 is TGCGCCAGCAGCCCCGGGGGACAACAAGAGACCCAGTACTTC.

The CDR3, as DNA: TGCGCCAGCAGCTCCCCCCTCGGAACAGATACGCAGTATTTT. It specifies CASSSPLGTDTQYF. The J gene is TRBJ2-3, the V gene TRBV4-1, with D hard to call. The length of the CDR3 is 14 residues. The germline CDR1 and CDR2 sequences are MGHRA and YSYEKL. V dropped 5 bases and J dropped 3 bases, with 12 bases sitting between them.

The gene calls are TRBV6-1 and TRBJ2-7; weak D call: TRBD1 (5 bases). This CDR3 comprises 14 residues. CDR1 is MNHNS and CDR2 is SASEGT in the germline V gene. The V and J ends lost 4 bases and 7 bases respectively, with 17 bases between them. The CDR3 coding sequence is TGTGCCAGCAGTGTGCGGTCAGGGAATATGGAGCAGTACTTC. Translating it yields CASSVRSGNMEQYF.

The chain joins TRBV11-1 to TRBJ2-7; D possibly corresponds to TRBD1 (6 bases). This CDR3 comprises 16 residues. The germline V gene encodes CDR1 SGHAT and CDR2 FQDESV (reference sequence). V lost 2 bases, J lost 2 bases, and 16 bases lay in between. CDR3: CASSLPSRGQAYEQYF. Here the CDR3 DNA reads TGTGCCAGCAGCTTACCATCGAGGGGACAAGCCTACGAGCAGTACTTC. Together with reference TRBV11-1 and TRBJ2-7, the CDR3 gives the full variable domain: EAEVAQSPRYKITEKSQAVAFWCDPISGHATLYWYRQILGQGPELLVQFQDESVVDDSQLPKDRFSAERLKGVDSTLKIQPAELGDSAMYLCASSLPSRGQAYEQYFGPGTRLTVT.

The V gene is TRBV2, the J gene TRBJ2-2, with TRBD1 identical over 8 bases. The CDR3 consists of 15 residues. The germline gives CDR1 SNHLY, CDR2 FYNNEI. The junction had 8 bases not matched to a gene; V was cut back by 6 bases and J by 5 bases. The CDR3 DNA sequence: TGTGCCAGCAGGTTACAGGGGGAAGGAACCGGGGAGCTGTTTTTT. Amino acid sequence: CASRLQGEGTGELFF. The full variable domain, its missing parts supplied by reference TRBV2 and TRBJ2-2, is EPEVTQTPSHQVTQMGQEVILRCVPISNHLYFYWYRQILGQKVEFLVSFYNNEISEKSEIFDDQFSVERPDGSNFTLKIRSTKLEDSAMYFCASRLQGEGTGELFFGEGSRLTVL.

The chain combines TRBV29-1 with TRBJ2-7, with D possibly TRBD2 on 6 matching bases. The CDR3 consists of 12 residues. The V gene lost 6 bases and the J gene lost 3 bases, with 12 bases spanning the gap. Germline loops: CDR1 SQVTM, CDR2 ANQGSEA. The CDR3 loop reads CSVGDLGYEQYF. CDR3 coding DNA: TGCAGCGTAGGGGACTTGGGCTACGAGCAGTACTTC.

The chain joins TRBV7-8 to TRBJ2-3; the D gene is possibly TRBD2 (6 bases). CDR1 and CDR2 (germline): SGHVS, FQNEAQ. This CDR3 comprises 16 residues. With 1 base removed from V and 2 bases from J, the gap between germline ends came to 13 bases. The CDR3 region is CASSLEASDPTDTQYF. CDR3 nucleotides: TGTGCCAGCAGCTTAGAGGCTAGCGATCCCACAGATACGCAGTATTTT. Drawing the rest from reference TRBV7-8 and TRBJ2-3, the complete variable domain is GAGVSQSPRYKVAKRGQDVALRCDPISGHVSLFWYQQALGQGPEFLTYFQNEAQLDKSGLPSDRFFAERPEGSVSTLKIQRTQQEDSAVYLCASSLEASDPTDTQYFGPGTRLTVL.

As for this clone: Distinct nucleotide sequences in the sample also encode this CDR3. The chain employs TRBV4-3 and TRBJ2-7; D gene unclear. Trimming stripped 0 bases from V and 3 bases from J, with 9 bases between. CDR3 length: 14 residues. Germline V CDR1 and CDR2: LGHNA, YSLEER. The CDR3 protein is CASSQDRSGYEQYF. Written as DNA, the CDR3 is TGCGCCAGCAGCCAAGATCGGTCAGGCTACGAGCAGTACTTC.

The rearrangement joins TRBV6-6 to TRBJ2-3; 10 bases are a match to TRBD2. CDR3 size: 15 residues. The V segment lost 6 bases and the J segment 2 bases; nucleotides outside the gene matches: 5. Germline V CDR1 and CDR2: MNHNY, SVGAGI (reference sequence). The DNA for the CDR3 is TGTGCCAGCAGATGGACTAGCGGATTCACAGATACGCAGTATTTT. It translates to CASRWTSGFTDTQYF.

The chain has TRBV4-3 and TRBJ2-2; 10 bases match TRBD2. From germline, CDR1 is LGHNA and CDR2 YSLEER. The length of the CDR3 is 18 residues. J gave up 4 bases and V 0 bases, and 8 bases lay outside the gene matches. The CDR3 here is CASSQESLAGEGTGELFF. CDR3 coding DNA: TGCGCCAGCAGCCAAGAATCTCTAGCGGGAGAGGGCACCGGGGAGCTGTTTTTT.

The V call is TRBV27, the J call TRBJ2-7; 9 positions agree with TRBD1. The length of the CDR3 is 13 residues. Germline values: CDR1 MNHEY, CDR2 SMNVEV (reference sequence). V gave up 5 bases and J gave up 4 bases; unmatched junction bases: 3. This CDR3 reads CASSVQGAYEQYF. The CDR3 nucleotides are TGTGCCAGCAGTGTACAGGGGGCTTACGAGCAGTACTTC.

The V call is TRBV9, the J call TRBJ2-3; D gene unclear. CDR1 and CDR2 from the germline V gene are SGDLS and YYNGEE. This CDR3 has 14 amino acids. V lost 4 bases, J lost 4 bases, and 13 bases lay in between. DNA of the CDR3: TGTGCCAGCAGCCTCTGGGGTTCCGCAGATACGCAGTATTTT. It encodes CASSLWGSADTQYF.

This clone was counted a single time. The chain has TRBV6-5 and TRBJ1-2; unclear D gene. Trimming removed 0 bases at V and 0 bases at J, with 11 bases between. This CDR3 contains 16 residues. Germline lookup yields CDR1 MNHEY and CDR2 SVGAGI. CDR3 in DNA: TGTGCCAGCAGTTACTCCCCGGTCATAGCTAACTATGGCTACACCTTC. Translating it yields CASSYSPVIANYGYTF.

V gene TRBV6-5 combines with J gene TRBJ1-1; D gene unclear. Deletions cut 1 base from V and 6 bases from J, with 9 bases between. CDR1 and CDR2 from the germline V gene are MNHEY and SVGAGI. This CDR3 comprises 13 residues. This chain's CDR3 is CASSYYGLAEAFF. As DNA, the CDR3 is TGTGCCAGCAGTTACTACGGTTTGGCTGAAGCTTTCTTT.

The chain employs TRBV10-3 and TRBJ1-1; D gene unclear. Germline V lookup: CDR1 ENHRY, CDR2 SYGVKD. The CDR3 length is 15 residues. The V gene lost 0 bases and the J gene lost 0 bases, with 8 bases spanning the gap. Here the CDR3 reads CAISESIAMNTEAFF. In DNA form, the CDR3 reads TGTGCCATCAGTGAGTCGATTGCCATGAACACTGAAGCTTTCTTT.

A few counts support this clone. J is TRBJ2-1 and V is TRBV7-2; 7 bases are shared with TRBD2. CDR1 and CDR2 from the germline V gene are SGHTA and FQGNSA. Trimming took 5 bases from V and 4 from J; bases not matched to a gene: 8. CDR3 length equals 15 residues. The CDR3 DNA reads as TGTGCCAGCAGCCCCTCGCGGGGGTCTTACAATGAGCAGTTCTTC. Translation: CASSPSRGSYNEQFF.

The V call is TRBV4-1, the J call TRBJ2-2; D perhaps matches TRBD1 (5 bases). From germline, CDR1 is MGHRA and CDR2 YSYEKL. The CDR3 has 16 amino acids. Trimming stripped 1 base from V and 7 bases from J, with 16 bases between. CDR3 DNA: TGCGCCAGCAGCCAAGTAGGGCAGGGTCGTGTCGGGGAGCTGTTTTTT. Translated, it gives CASSQVGQGRVGELFF.

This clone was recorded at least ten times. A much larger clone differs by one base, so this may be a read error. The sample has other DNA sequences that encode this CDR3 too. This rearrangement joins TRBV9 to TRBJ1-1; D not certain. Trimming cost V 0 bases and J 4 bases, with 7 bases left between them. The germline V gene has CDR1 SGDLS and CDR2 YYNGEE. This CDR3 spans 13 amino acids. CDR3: CASSVGGSTEAFF. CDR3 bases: TGTGCCAGCAGCGTAGGAGGGAGCACTGAAGCTTTCTTT.

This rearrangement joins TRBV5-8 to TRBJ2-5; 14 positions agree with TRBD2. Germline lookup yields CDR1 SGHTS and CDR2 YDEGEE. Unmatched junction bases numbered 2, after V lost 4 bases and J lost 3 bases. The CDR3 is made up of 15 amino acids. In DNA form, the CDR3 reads TGTGCCAGCAGCCCGGGACTAGCGGGAGAAGAGACCCAGTACTTC. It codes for CASSPGLAGEETQYF.

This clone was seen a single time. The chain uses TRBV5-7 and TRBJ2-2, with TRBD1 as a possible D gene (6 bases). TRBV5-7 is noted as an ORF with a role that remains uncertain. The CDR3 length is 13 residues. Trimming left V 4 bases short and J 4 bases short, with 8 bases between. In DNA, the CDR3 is TGTGCCAGCAGCGAGGACAGCACCGGGGAGCTGTTTTTT. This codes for CASSEDSTGELFF.

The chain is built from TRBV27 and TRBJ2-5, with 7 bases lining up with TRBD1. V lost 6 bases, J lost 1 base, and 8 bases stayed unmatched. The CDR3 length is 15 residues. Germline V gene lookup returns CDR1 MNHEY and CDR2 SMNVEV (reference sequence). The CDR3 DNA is TGTGCCAGCAGCCTGACAGGGCCCATCCAAGAGACCCAGTACTTC. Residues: CASSLTGPIQETQYF.